This T cell receptor beta chain was captured by sequencing in a study of OX40 agonist ivuxolimab in advanced cancers. Background on the study: Patients in dose escalation had liver, melanoma, kidney or head and neck cancers. Notes on the study in general: Doses of 0.1 to 3.0 mg/kg were accompanied by clonal expansion of CD4+ and CD8+ blood T cells by week 6.

Libraries were prepared by immunoSEQ multiplex PCR; TCRdb keeps only in-frame clonotypes and omits some of them. The sample carries 40,000 to 45,000 clones, 85% to 90% recorded once. Germline V gives CDR1 SGHAT, CDR2 FQNNGV. The CDR3 contains 18 residues. A note on this clone: Its antigen is unidentified. A junction boundary mismatches the germline segment, possibly from a read error.

The chain couples TRBV11-2 to TRBJ2-5, with D possibly being TRBD1 (5 bases). This specimen was CD4+ or CD8+ T cells sorted from blood, taken in a trial of the OX40 agonist ivuxolimab. This clonotype was sampled from an adult with an advanced solid tumor such as melanoma, head and neck, liver or kidney cancer. DNA of the CDR3: TGTGCCAGCAGCGAATGGGTTCCAGGGTGGCTCGTAGGAGAGTCCCAGTACTTC. It translates to CASSEWVPGWLVGESQYF.